The clone carrying this T cell receptor (beta chain) showed up just a few times. Each CDR3 protein gets one entry after TCRdb re-called the RT-PCR reads with MiXCR. The sample lists about 960,000 distinct CDR3 sequences, roughly 18% seen once, with under 6.5% in the top ten. CDR1 and CDR2 from the germline V gene are SQVTM and ANQGSEA. V gave up 5 bases and J gave up 3 bases, with 11 bases separating them. This CDR3 has 13 residues. The sample is drawn from a study of patients and donors after allogeneic stem cell transplantation. Specimen: blood, either unsorted or a sorted T cell fraction (not recorded which). The chain joins TRBV29-1 to TRBJ1-3; D ambiguous. The sequence was obtained from a human donor who was either an allogeneic HSCT recipient or a stem cell or donor lymphocyte infusion donor (not recorded which). It is not recorded whose cells these are; they may come from a transplant donor. In nucleotides, the CDR3 is TGCAGCGTTTTAGGGCGCTTTGGAAACACCATATATTTT. This translates into CSVLGRFGNTIYF. The full variable domain, rest sourced from reference TRBV29-1 and TRBJ1-3, is SAVISQKPSRDICQRGTSLTIQCQVDSQVTMMFWYRQQPGQSLTLIATANQGSEATYESGFVIDKFPISRPNLTFSTLTVSNMSPEDSSIYLCSVLGRFGNTIYFGEGSWLTVV.